This T cell receptor beta chain was observed in a study of T cells in localized non-small cell lung cancer. TCRdb keeps only in-frame clones here, not all; method: immunoSEQ multiplex PCR. The table has about 79,000 clones, around 90% seen once. Remarks on this clone: Its antigen remains unidentified.

Notes on the study in general: A higher density of T cells in blood coincided with extended overall survival. Measurement of T cell clonality placed uninvolved adjacent lung highest, above the level in tumor. A median of around 57 clones ranked among the top 100 in tumor appeared in adjacent lung.

The source of this sequence is a woman between 35 and 70 years old with stage I squamous cell lung carcinoma. The sequencing here drew on peripheral blood, taken before any cancer treatment.

Here the CDR3 DNA reads TGTGCCTGGAGTGTGCGGGACAGCTATGGCTACACCTTC. Protein product: CAWSVRDSYGYTF. The chain is built from TRBV30 and TRBJ1-2; 7 bases line up with TRBD1. CDR1 and CDR2 (germline): GTSNPN, SVGIG (reference sequence). This CDR3 is 13 amino acids long. V lost 0 bases, J lost 4 bases, and 2 bases stayed unmatched.